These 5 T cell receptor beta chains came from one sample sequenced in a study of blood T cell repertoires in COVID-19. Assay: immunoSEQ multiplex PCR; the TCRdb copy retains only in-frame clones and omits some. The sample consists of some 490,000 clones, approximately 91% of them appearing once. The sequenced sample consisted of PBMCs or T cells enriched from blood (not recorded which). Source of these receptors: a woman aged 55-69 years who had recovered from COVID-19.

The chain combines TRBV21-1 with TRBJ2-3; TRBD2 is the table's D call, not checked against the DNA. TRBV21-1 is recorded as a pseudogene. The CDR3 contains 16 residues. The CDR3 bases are TGTGCCAGCAGCAAAGGGAGGGGAGAAGGGCCAGATACGCAGTATTTT. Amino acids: CASSKGRGEGPDTQYF.

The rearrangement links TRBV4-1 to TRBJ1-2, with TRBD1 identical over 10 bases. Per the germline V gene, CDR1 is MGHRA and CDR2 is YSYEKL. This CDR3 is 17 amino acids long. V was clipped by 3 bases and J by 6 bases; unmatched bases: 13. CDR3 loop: CASSQTIRDRGRNGYTF. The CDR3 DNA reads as TGCGCCAGCAGCCAGACAATCCGGGACAGGGGACGGAATGGCTACACCTTC.

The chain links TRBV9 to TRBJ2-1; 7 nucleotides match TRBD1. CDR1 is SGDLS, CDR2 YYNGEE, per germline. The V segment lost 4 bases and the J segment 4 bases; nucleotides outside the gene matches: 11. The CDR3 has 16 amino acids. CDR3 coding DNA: TGTGCCAGCAGCCATCGCCGGGACAGCTTATACAATGAGCAGTTCTTC. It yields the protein CASSHRRDSLYNEQFF.

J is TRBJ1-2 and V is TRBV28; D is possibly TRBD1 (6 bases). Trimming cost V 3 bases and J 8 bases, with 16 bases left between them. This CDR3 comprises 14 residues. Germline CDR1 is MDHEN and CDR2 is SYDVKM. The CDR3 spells CASSLLGQGMGYTF. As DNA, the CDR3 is TGTGCCAGCAGTTTGTTGGGACAAGGTATGGGCTACACCTTC.

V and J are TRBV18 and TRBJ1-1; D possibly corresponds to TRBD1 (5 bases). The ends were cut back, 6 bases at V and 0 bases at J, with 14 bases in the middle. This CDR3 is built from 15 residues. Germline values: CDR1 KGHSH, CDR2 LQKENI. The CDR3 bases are TGTGCCAGCTCCCCGGGCGGGGCTATGAACACTGAAGCTTTCTTT. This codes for CASSPGGAMNTEAFF.